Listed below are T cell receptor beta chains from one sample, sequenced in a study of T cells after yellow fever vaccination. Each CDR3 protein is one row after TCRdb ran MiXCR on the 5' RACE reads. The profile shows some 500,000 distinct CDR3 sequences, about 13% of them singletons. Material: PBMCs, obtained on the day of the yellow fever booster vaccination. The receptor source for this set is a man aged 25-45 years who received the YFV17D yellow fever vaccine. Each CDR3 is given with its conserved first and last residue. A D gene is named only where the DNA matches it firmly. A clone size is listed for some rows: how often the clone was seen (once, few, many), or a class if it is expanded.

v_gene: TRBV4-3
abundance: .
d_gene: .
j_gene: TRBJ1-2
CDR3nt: TGCGCCAGCAGCCCAATAGCCGGACAGAGCTTCTTCTATGGCTACACCTTC
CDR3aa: CASSPIAGQSFFYGYTF

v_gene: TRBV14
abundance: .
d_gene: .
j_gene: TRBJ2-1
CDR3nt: TGTGCCAGCAGCCAAGATCGAGGGGGACGGGAGCAGTTCTTC
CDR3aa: CASSQDRGGREQFF

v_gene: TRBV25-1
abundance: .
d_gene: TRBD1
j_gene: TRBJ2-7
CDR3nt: TGTGCCAGCAGTGACGGACAGGGGCGCGAGCAGTACTTC
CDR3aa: CASSDGQGREQYF

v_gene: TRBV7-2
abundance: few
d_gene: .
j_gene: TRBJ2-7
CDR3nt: TGTGCCAGCAGCTTAGCGCAGGGCAGCTTCGCCTACGAGCAGTACTTC
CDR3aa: CASSLAQGSFAYEQYF

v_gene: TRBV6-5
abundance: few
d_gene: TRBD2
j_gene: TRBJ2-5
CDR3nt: TGTGCCAGCAGTTACGGCGGGAGAGGGGAGACCCAGTACTTC
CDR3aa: CASSYGGRGETQYF

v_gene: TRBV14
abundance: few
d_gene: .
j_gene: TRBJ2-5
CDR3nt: TGTGCCAGCAGCCAGCCGGGACTCATCCCGTACCAAGAGACCCAGTACTTC
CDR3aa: CASSQPGLIPYQETQYF

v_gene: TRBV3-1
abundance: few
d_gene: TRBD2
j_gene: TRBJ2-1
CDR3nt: TGTGCCAGCAGCCAACCTAGCGGGAGGGCCGGAAATGAGCAGTTCTTC
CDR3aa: CASSQPSGRAGNEQFF

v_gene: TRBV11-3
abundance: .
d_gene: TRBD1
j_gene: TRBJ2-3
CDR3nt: TGTGCCAGCAGCGACAGGGGGAGGGCAGATACGCAGTATTTT
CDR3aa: CASSDRGRADTQYF

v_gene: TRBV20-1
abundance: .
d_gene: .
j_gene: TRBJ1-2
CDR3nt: TGCAGTGCTAGGAGCGCCCCAGGGGCGGACGCTAGATATGGCTACACCTTC
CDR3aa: CSARSAPGADARYGYTF

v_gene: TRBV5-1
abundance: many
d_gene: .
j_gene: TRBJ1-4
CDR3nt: TGCGCCAGCAGCTCGGAAGGGACGGCAAATGAAAAACTGTTTTTT
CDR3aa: CASSSEGTANEKLFF

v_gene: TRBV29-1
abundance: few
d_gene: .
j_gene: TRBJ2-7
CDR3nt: TGCAGCGTTGAGAGAGGTGGAGGGGGCGAGCAGTACTTC
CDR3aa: CSVERGGGGEQYF

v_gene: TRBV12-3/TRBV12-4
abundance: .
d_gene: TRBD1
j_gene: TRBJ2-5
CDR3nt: TGTGCCAGCAGTTTACGGGACAGGGGTTCCCAGTACTTC
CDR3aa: CASSLRDRGSQYF

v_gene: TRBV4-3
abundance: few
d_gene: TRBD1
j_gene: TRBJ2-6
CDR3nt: TGCGCCAGCAGCCAAGGGACAGGGGCGGCTGGGGCCAACGTCCTGACTTTC
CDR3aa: CASSQGTGAAGANVLTF

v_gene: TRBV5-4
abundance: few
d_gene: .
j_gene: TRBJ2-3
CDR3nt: TGTGCCAGCAGCTTGGCCCTCACTTCACCGCAGTATTTT
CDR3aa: CASSLALTSPQYF

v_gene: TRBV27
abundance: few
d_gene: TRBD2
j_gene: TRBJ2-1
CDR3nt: TGTGCCAGCAATCTAGCGGGGACGGGGGAGCAGTTCTTC
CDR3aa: CASNLAGTGEQFF

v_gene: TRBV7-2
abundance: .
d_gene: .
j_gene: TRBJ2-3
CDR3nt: TGTGCCAGCAGCCCGCGCCGACCCCTGGCAGATACGCAGTATTTT
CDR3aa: CASSPRRPLADTQYF

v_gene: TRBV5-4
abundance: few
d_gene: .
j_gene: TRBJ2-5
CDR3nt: TGTGCCAGCAGCATCCACAGGGAGATAAGAGAGACCCAGTACTTC
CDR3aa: CASSIHREIRETQYF

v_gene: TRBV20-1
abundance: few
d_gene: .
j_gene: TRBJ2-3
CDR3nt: TGCAGTGCTAGTGGGGGAGTATTCACAGATACGCAGTATTTT
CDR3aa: CSASGGVFTDTQYF

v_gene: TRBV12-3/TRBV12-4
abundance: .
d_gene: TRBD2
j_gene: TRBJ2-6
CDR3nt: TGTGCCAGCAGCTTAACCCCAGGACTAGCGGGAGCGTTTGGGGCCAACGTCCTGACTTTC
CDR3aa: CASSLTPGLAGAFGANVLTF

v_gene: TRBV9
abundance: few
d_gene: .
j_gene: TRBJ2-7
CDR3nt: TGTGCCAGCAGCGTAGCAGCGGGTGCACCCCACGAGCAGTACTTC
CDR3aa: CASSVAAGAPHEQYF

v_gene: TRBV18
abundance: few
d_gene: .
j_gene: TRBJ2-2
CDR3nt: TGTGCCAGCTCACGTGAGACAAGCTCCGGGGAGCTGTTTTTT
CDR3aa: CASSRETSSGELFF

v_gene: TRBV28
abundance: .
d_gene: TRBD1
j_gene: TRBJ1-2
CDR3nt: TGTGCCAGCCTGGCGGGACAGGGGATGGGTAACTATGGCTACACCTTC
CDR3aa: CASLAGQGMGNYGYTF

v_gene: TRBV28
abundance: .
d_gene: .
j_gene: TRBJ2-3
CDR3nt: TGTGCCAGCACCCTCCGGCAAGCCAGCACAGATACGCAGTATTTT
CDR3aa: CASTLRQASTDTQYF

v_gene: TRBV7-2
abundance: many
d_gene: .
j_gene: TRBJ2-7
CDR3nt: TGTGCCAGCAGCTTAGCAGCGGGTCGGACCTACGAGCAGTACTTC
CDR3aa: CASSLAAGRTYEQYF

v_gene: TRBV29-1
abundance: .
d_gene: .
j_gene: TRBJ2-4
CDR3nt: TGCAGCGTGGAAAGACAGTCCATTCAGTACTTC
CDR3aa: CSVERQSIQYF

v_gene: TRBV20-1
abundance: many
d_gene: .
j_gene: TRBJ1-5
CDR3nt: TGCAGCCGAGCACTTATGGGCGCCCAGCATTTT
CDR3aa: CSRALMGAQHF

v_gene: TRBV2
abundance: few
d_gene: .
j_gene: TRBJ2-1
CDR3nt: TGTGCCAGCAGTGACCCCGCCACCTACAATGAGCAGTTCTTC
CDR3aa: CASSDPATYNEQFF

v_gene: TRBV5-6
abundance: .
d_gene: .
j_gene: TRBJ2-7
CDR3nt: TGTGCCAGCAGCCCGTGGGGGGCAACCTACGAGCAGTACTTC
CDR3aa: CASSPWGATYEQYF

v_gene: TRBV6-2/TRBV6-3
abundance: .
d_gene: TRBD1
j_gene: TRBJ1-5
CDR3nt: TGTGCCAGCAACCTCCAGGGGGAAGGCAATCAGCCCCAGCATTTT
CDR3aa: CASNLQGEGNQPQHF

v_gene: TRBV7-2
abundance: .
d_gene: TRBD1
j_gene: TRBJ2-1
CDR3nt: TGTGCCAGCAGCTCTAGACAGGGTCTTGAGCAGTTCTTC
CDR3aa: CASSSRQGLEQFF

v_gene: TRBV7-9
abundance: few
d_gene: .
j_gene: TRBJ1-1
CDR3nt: TGTGCCAGCAGCTTAGCGCTTTGGGGGAGCACTGAAGCTTTCTTT
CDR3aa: CASSLALWGSTEAFF

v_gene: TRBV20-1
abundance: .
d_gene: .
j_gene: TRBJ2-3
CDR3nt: TGCAGTGCTTCAGCACCGCACAGCACAGATACGCAGTATTTT
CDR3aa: CSASAPHSTDTQYF

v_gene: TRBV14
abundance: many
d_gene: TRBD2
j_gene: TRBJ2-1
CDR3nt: TGTGCCAGCAGCCCACGGACTAGCGGGGCCGATTACAATGAGCAGTTCTTC
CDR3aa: CASSPRTSGADYNEQFF

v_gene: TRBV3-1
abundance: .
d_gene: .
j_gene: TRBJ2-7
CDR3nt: TGTGCCACCAGCCAAGTCGGGGGCGAATCCTACGAGCAGTACTTC
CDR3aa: CATSQVGGESYEQYF

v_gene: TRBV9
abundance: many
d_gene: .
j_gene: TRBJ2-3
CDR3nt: TGTGCCAGCAGCGTAGACTTTACAGTGAGCACAGATACGCAGTATTTT
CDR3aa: CASSVDFTVSTDTQYF

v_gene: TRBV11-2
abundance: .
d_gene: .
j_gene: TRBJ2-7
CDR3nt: TGTGCCAGCAGCTTAGAGGCCCCCACACAGGTGACTTCCTACGAGCAGTACTTC
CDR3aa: CASSLEAPTQVTSYEQYF

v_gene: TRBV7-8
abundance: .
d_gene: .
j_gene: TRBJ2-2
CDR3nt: TGTGCCAGCAGCTTAGGTCTCGTGGGAGCGAACACCGGGGAGCTGTTTTTT
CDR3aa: CASSLGLVGANTGELFF

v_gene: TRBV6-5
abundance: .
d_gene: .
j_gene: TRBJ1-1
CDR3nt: TGTGCCAGCGCAAACAGACACGCGAACACTGAAGCTTTCTTT
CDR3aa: CASANRHANTEAFF

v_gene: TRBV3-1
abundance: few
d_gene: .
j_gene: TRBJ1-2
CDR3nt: TGTGCCAGCAGCGCAGACCTATCTACGGAGGGCTACACCTTC
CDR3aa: CASSADLSTEGYTF

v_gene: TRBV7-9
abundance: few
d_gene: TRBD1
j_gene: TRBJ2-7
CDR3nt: TGTGCCAGCAGCTTGGCGGACAGGGGTTACGAGCAGTACTTC
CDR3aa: CASSLADRGYEQYF

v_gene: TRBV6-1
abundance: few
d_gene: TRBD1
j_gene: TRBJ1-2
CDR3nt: TGTGCCAGCACCCCCCGGCCAGACAGGGTTTTGGGCTACACCTTC
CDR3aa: CASTPRPDRVLGYTF

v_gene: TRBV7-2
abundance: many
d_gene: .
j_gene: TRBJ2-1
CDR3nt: TGTGCCAGCAGCTTAGAGCGCAGAGCTTACAATGAGCAGTTCTTC
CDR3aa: CASSLERRAYNEQFF

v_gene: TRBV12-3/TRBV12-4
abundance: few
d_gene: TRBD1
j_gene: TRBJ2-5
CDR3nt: TGTGCCAGCAGTTTGACCAGGGGGTCGCAAGAGACCCAGTACTTC
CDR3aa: CASSLTRGSQETQYF

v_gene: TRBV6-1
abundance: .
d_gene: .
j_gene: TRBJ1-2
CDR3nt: TGTGCCAGCAGTGAGATAGGAACTAACTATGGCTACACCTTC
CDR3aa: CASSEIGTNYGYTF

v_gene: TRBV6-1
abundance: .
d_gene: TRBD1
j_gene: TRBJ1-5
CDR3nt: TGTGCCAGCAGTCGTCAGGGGGAGCGGAATCAGCCCCAGCATTTT
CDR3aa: CASSRQGERNQPQHF

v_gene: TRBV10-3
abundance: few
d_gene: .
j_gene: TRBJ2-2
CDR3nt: TGTGCCATCAGTGACCCGACAGCGAACACCGGGGAGCTGTTTTTT
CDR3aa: CAISDPTANTGELFF

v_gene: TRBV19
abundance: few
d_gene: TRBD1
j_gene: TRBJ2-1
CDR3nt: TGTGCCAGTAGTATTGGGTGGAGAGGACAGGGTTCCTACAATGAGCAGTTCTTC
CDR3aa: CASSIGWRGQGSYNEQFF

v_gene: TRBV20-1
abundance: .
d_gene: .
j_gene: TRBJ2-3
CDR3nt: TGCAGTGCTCCTCTGGGGCCTGGCACAGATACGCAGTATTTT
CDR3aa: CSAPLGPGTDTQYF

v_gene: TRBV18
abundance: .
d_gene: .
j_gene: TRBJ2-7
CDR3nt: TGTGCCAGCTCACCGCCTTCGGACAGAGCCTACGAGCAGTACTTC
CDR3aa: CASSPPSDRAYEQYF

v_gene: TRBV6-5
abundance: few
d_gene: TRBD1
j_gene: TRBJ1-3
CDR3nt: TGTGCCAGCAGTAACGGCACAGGGGCCTCTGGAAACACCATATATTTT
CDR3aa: CASSNGTGASGNTIYF

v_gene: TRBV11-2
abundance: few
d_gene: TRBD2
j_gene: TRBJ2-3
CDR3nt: TGTGCCAGCAGCTCGCTCCCCTTTGGCGGGAGAGTTAGTGATACGCAGTATTTT
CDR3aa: CASSSLPFGGRVSDTQYF

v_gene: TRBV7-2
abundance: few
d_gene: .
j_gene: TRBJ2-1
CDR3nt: TGTGCCAGCAGCTTCCGGGGCCAGCTGTCCCCTGAGCAGTTCTTC
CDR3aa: CASSFRGQLSPEQFF